The 14 T cell receptor beta chains below were found in one sample sequenced in a study of vaccination and CD4 T cells after COVID-19. Treatment defined: roughly ten-day PBMC culture with coronavirus spike peptide pools or control peptides (ViraFEST assay). No cognate antigen is known for these TCRs. The Oncomine TCR Beta short-read assay was applied to DNA of cultured CD4+ T cells. TCRdb re-derived calls from the PCR reads in MiXCR, one entry per CDR3 protein. The sample contains tens of thousands of distinct CDR3 sequences, approximately 40% of which appear only once. The sample consisted of CD4+ T cells from blood, cultured in vitro, taken before SARS-CoV-2 vaccination. The receptors derive from a human donor who received a COVID-19 vaccine.

The rearrangement uses TRBV10-3 and TRBJ1-5; D gene unclear. This CDR3 has 17 residues. Germline CDR1 and CDR2: ENHRY and SYGVKD. V gave up 1 base and J gave up 0 bases, with 13 bases separating them. The CDR3 nucleotides are TGTGCCATCAGTGAGTATGAGACCGCGTATAGCAATCAGCCCCAGCATTTT. It translates to CAISEYETAYSNQPQHF.

The chain couples TRBV20-1 to TRBJ2-3; D may be TRBD1 (5 bases). CDR3 size: 14 residues. Looked up from germline, CDR1 is DFQATT and CDR2 is SNEGSKA (reference sequence). Deletions cut 1 base from V and 1 base from J, with 9 bases between. The CDR3 coding sequence is TGCAGTGCTAGAGTCAGGGCGGGCACAGATACGCAGTATTTT. It yields the protein CSARVRAGTDTQYF.

Only a few counts were recorded for this clonotype. The chain uses TRBV10-3 and TRBJ2-4; tentative D call: TRBD2 (6 bases). Germline loops: CDR1 ENHRY, CDR2 SYGVKD. The CDR3 is made up of 14 amino acids. Trimming took 9 bases from V and 7 from J, leaving 19 bases between them. The CDR3 sequence is CAISRDFQSNIQYF. The CDR3 coding sequence is TGTGCCATATCCCGGGACTTCCAGAGCAACATTCAGTACTTC.

J is TRBJ2-1 and V is TRBV6-5, with a weak D call TRBD2 (7 bases). With 4 bases removed from V and 2 bases from J, the gap between germline ends came to 18 bases. Per germline, CDR1 MNHEY and CDR2 SVGAGI. The CDR3 has 17 residues. CDR3 coding DNA: TGTGCCAGCAGTTCGAAGGGGCGGGGGCAAACCTACAATGAGCAGTTCTTC. Its protein product is CASSSKGRGQTYNEQFF.

The chain uses TRBV20-1 and TRBJ1-2; D not resolved. V lost 3 bases to trimming and J lost 4 bases, with 12 bases between them. CDR3 length: 13 residues. CDR1 is DFQATT and CDR2 is SNEGSKA in the germline V gene (reference sequence). CDR3 coding DNA: TGCAGTGCTAGTCCCATGGCAGGCTATGGCTACACCTTC. It yields the protein CSASPMAGYGYTF.

The V and J genes are TRBV30 and TRBJ2-2; 7 bases line up with TRBD1. V lost 6 bases, J lost 5 bases, and 15 bases stayed unmatched. The germline gives CDR1 GTSNPN, CDR2 SVGIG (reference sequence). The length of the CDR3 is 16 residues. In DNA, the CDR3 is TGTGCCTGTCACCCGAGGCGGGCAGGGGGAACCGGGGAGCTGTTTTTT. Translation: CACHPRRAGGTGELFF.

The CDR3 nucleotides read TGCAGTGCTAGGCCAGCTGCGACCTATGGCTACACCTTC. This translates into CSARPAATYGYTF. The chain is built from TRBV20-1 and TRBJ1-2; D not certain. Germline V gives CDR1 DFQATT, CDR2 SNEGSKA (reference sequence). This CDR3 has 13 residues. Trimming stripped 3 bases from V and 4 bases from J, with 12 bases between.

The gene calls are TRBV24-1 and TRBJ2-7, with 9 positions matching TRBD2. V gave up 0 bases and J gave up 3 bases; unmatched junction bases: 5. There are 16 residues in the CDR3. Per germline, CDR1 KGHDR and CDR2 SFDVKD. CDR3 nucleotide sequence: TGTGCCACCAGTGATTTGCGCCTAGCGGGGAGCTACGAGCAGTACTTC. It translates to CATSDLRLAGSYEQYF.

Comment on this clonotype: Compared with germline, one end of the junction differs, possibly owing to a read error. The chain recombines TRBV19 with TRBJ1-5, with a tentative D call TRBD1 (6 bases). Germline V gene lookup returns CDR1 LNHDA and CDR2 SQIVND (reference sequence). This CDR3 comprises 15 residues. The CDR3: CASSHPTGYGQPRHF. In DNA form, the CDR3 reads TGTGCCAGTAGTCACCCTACAGGGTACGGGCAGCCCCGGCATTTT.

This chain links TRBV2 with TRBJ1-1; 9 nucleotides line up with TRBD1. V lost 7 bases and J lost 1; bases outside the gene matches: 1. Germline V CDR1 and CDR2: SNHLY, FYNNEI. This CDR3 spans 13 amino acids. In DNA, the CDR3 is TGTGCCAGCAAGGGACAGGGGAACACTGAAGCTTTCTTT. It is translated as CASKGQGNTEAFF. Together with reference TRBV2 and TRBJ1-1, the CDR3 gives the full variable domain: EPEVTQTPSHQVTQMGQEVILRCVPISNHLYFYWYRQILGQKVEFLVSFYNNEISEKSEIFDDQFSVERPDGSNFTLKIRSTKLEDSAMYFCASKGQGNTEAFFGQGTRLTVV.

V is TRBV30 and J is TRBJ1-5; 9 bases are a match to TRBD1. The CDR3 contains 17 residues. Germline V CDR1 and CDR2: GTSNPN, SVGIG (reference sequence). V dropped 2 bases and J dropped 0; count of bases not matched to a gene: 8. The CDR3 is CAWSLGTGPHSNQPQHF. In nucleotides, the CDR3 is TGTGCCTGGAGTCTCGGGACAGGGCCCCATAGCAATCAGCCCCAGCATTTT.

V gene TRBV21-1 combines with J gene TRBJ2-7; the table's D gene call, TRBD1, was not cross checked with the DNA. TRBV21-1 is an annotated pseudogene. The length of the CDR3 is 16 residues. The CDR3 region has the DNA TGTGCCAGCAGCAAAGTCCCGGGGGCGATTGAGGACGAGCAGTACTTC. It translates to CASSKVPGAIEDEQYF.

The genes are TRBV7-2 and TRBJ2-3; D perhaps matches TRBD1 (5 bases). Germline-derived CDR1 and CDR2 are SGHTA and FQGNSA. Trimming stripped 7 bases from V and 0 bases from J, with 23 bases between. The CDR3 runs 18 residues. Here the CDR3 reads CASKSGFGGLWSTDTQYF. CDR3 in DNA: TGTGCCAGCAAGTCAGGGTTCGGCGGATTGTGGAGCACAGATACGCAGTATTTT. The full variable domain, rest sourced from reference TRBV7-2 and TRBJ2-3, is GAGVSQSPSNKVTEKGKDVELRCDPISGHTALYWYRQSLGQGLEFLIYFQGNSAPDKSGLPSDRFSAERTGGSVSTLTIQRTQQEDSAVYLCASKSGFGGLWSTDTQYFGPGTRLTVL.

This clonotype occurred a few times. The chain recombines TRBV7-2 with TRBJ1-1, with TRBD1 identical over 7 bases. The germline gives CDR1 SGHTA, CDR2 FQGNSA. V lost 0 bases and J lost 4; bases outside the gene matches: 2. The CDR3 spans 14 residues. The chain's CDR3 is CASSLAQGITEAFF. CDR3 bases: TGTGCCAGCAGCTTAGCACAGGGGATCACTGAAGCTTTCTTT. The full variable domain, completed using reference TRBV7-2 and TRBJ1-1, is GAGVSQSPSNKVTEKGKDVELRCDPISGHTALYWYRQSLGQGLEFLIYFQGNSAPDKSGLPSDRFSAERTGGSVSTLTIQRTQQEDSAVYLCASSLAQGITEAFFGQGTRLTVV.